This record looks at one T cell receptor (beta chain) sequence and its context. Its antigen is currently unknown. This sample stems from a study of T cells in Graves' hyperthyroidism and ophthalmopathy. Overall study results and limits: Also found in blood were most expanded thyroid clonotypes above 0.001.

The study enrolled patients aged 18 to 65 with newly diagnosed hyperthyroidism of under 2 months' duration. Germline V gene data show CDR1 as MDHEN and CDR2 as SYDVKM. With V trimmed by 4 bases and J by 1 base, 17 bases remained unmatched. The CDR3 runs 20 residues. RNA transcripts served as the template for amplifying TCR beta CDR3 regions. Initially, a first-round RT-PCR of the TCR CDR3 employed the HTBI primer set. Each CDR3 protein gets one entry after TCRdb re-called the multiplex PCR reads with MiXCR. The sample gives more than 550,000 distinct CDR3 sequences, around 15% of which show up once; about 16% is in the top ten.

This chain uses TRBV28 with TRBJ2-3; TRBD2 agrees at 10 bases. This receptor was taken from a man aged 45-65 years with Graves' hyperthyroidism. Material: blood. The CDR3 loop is CASSSQGLARYDGGTDTQYF. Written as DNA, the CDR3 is TGTGCCAGCAGTTCCCAGGGACTAGCGAGATATGATGGGGGCACAGATACGCAGTATTTT.